This T cell receptor (beta chain) was identified during a study of blood T cell repertoires in COVID-19. Study context: Collection of acute and convalescent COVID-19 samples took place in the United States, Italy and Spain. PBMCs, B-cell-depleted T cells, or T cells provided the cDNA or gDNA that made up the material.

In the case of this clone: Mismatch with germline at one junction end may stem from a read error.

This CDR3 has 14 amino acids. CDR1 is SGDLS and CDR2 is YYNGEE in the germline V gene. Per the original data handling: Amplification of reference gene primers provided the estimated nucleated cell counts. Here immunoSEQ multiplex PCR was the method, and the copy in TCRdb shows in-frame clones only, minus some. From that table come the V and J calls and clone size; the DNA was used to work out D and trimming. The table has some 25,000 clones, roughly 92% seen once. The rearrangement links TRBV9 to TRBJ2-7; 9 positions agree with TRBD1. Sequencing was performed on peripheral blood. The TCR was taken from a woman aged 45-65 years with active COVID-19. The CDR3 is CVSSPRQGGGEQYF. CDR3 nucleotides: TGTGTCAGCAGCCCTCGACAGGGGGGTGGAGAGCAGTACTTC.